Below are 20 T cell receptor beta chains sequenced from a single sample in a study of CD8+ T cells in alopecia areata. Following RNA extraction, reverse transcription yielded cDNA that acted as the sequencing template. The table came from immunoSEQ multiplex PCR; TCRdb's copy has only in-frame clones and leaves some out. The sample includes about 110,000 clones, none of them occurring once. Sequencing input: lesional skin. The receptors were gathered from a C3H/HeJ mouse with alopecia areata. The mouse line has the MHC haplotype H2-k.

In its sample, this clone was seen many times. The protein recorded in TCRdb does not match the translated DNA at residue 11; the protein presented here comes from translating the DNA. Each gene name is a mouse one. The CDR3 extends 3 residues past the end of the read, so its final part is completed from the germline J gene. The J gene is TRBJ1-3, the V gene TRBV19; no definite D call. The CDR3 sequence is 14 residues long. The germline CDR1 and CDR2 sequences are FNHDT and SITEND (reference sequence). V was clipped by 4 bases and J by 0 bases, with 8 bases between them. CDR3 amino acids: CASSEQNSGNTLYF. CDR3 DNA (partial): TGTGCCAGCAGTGAACAGAATTCTGGAAATACG.

Points on this clone: Mouse names are used for the genes. With the read ending 4 residues before the CDR3 end, the germline J gene is used to fill in that end. V is TRBV19 and J is TRBJ2-2; D not resolved. The length of the CDR3 is 14 residues. Trimming took 6 bases from V and 0 from J, leaving 9 bases between them. Germline V gives CDR1 FNHDT, CDR2 SITEND (reference sequence). CDR3 bases read: TGTGCCAGCACCCCACATGCAAACACCGGG. Amino acids: CASTPHANTG. The full CDR3 protein is CASTPHANTGQLYF.

This clone has a handful of counts. Gene names and germline refer to mouse. The CDR3 goes on 4 residues after the read ends, and that part is filled in from the germline J gene. This chain joins TRBV13-3 and TRBJ2-3, with 9 bases identical to TRBD2. The germline CDR1 and CDR2 sequences are NNHDY and SYVADS. The CDR3 is made up of 14 amino acids. The CDR3 is CASSERTGVETLYF. The part of the CDR3 DNA that was read is TGTGCCAGCAGTGAAAGGACTGGGGTAGAA.

Of note for this clone: The genes are named according to mouse. Here the CDR3 reads CASSLAGDTGQLYF. The DNA read from the CDR3 is TGTGCAAGCAGCTTAGCAGGGGACACCGGG. The chain carries TRBV16 and TRBJ2-2, with a tentative D call TRBD1 (6 bases). The CDR3 end lies 4 residues beyond the end of the read and is filled in from the germline J gene. The CDR3 length is 14 residues. V gave up 1 base and J gave up 3 bases, with 6 bases separating them. The germline CDR1 and CDR2 sequences are SGHSA and FRNQAP.

This clone appeared a few times. The listed genes are named as in mouse. The CDR3 end falls 4 residues outside the read, so it is completed with the germline J gene. This chain links TRBV5 with TRBJ1-2, with D uncertain. This CDR3 is built from 11 residues. The germline gives CDR1 LGHNA, CDR2 YNLKQL (reference sequence). This CDR3 reads CASSQTVDYTF. Partial CDR3 DNA: TGTGCCAGCAGCCAAACAGTC.

Turning to this clone: The listed genes are named as in mouse. The read ends 4 residues early relative to the CDR3; the germline J gene fills the gap. The rearrangement joins TRBV16 to TRBJ2-3; 7 positions match TRBD2. The CDR3 covers 15 residues. In germline, CDR1 is SGHSA, CDR2 FRNQAP. The V gene end was trimmed by 4 bases and the J gene end by 0 bases; junction bases not matched to a gene: 4. The covered CDR3 bases are TGTGCAAGCAGCTCCCCGACTGGGAGTGCAGAA. It yields the protein CASSSPTGSAE. The full CDR3 protein reads CASSSPTGSAETLYF.

Comments on this clone: Gene names and germline refer to mouse. The read is 4 residues too short to cover the CDR3 end, so that end is filled in from the germline J gene. The chain links TRBV1 to TRBJ2-4, with D hard to call. Germline loops: CDR1 NSQYPW, CDR2 LRSPGD (reference sequence). The CDR3 is 15 residues long. The ends were cut back, 0 bases at V and 0 bases at J, with 7 bases in the middle. CDR3 amino acids: CTCSADDSSQNTLYF. The CDR3 bases that were read are TGCACCTGCAGTGCAGACGACTCTAGTCAAAAC. The full variable domain, rest sourced from reference TRBV1 and TRBJ2-4, is VTLLEQNPRWRLVPRGQAVNLRCILKNSQYPWMSWYQQDLQKQLQWLFTLRSPGDKEVKSLPGADYLATRVTDTELRLQVANMSQGRTLYCTCSADDSSQNTLYFGAGTRLSVL.

On this clone itself: The genes are named according to mouse. The sequence runs out 4 residues before the end of the CDR3; the remainder is reconstructed from the germline J gene. The chain carries TRBV13-3 and TRBJ2-7, with 7 bases aligning to TRBD2. The CDR3 length is 13 residues. Germline V CDR1 and CDR2: NNHDY, SYVADS. The CDR3 bases that were read are TGTGCCAGCAGCCCTGCTGGGGGAGAT. It codes for CASSPAGGD. The entire CDR3 protein reads CASSPAGGDEQYF.

Of note for this clone: Genes and germline are mouse. The missing CDR3 end, 4 residues past where the read stops, is filled in from the germline J gene. This sequence joins TRBV19 and TRBJ2-1; D unresolved. This CDR3 comprises 14 residues. Between the trimmed V and J ends, which lost 4 bases and 0 bases, there was a span of 8 bases. In germline, CDR1 is FNHDT, CDR2 SITEND (reference sequence). Partial CDR3 DNA: TGTGCCAGCAGTCCTGACAATAACTATGCT. It codes for CASSPDNNYA. The full CDR3 reads CASSPDNNYAEQFF. Variable domain in full (rest from reference TRBV19 and TRBJ2-1): GGIITQTPKFLIGQEGQKLTLKCQQNFNHDTMYWYRQDSGKGLRLIYYSITENDLQKGDLSEGYDASREKKSSFSLTVTSAQKNEMAVFLCASSPDNNYAEQFFGPGTRLTVL.

This clone was found a few times. The gene names given are mouse names. The read terminates 4 residues ahead of where the CDR3 ends, so the germline J gene completes it. The chain is built from TRBV5 and TRBJ2-1, with 9 bases aligning to TRBD2. Trimming removed 1 base from V and 4 bases from J; junction bases left unmatched: 5. Germline V gene lookup returns CDR1 LGHNA and CDR2 YNLKQL (reference sequence). The CDR3 covers 16 residues. CDR3 bases read: TGTGCCAGCAGCCAAGCGGGGACTGGGCCTTATGCT. Its protein is CASSQAGTGPYA. The complete CDR3 sequence is CASSQAGTGPYAEQFF.

As to this clone: The gene symbols are mouse symbols. Coverage ceases 4 residues before the CDR3 finishes, and the germline J gene fills in the end. V gene TRBV13-3 combines with J gene TRBJ2-1; weak D call: TRBD2 (7 bases). CDR1 and CDR2 from the germline V gene are NNHDY and SYVADS. V lost 0 bases and J 1 base, leaving 11 bases between the germline ends. The CDR3 is 16 amino acids. The CDR3 DNA, read in part, is TGTGCCAGCAGTGATGAGCCTGGGGGCAACTATGCT. It translates to CASSDEPGGNYA. In full, the CDR3 is CASSDEPGGNYAEQFF.

Notes on this clone: Gene names and germline match the mouse. The read terminates 4 residues ahead of where the CDR3 ends, so the germline J gene completes it. The V gene is TRBV19, the J gene TRBJ2-4; TRBD2 matches at 8 bases. The CDR3 is made up of 15 amino acids. V lost 2 bases to trimming and J lost 3 bases; unmatched junction nucleotides: 5. The V gene's germline CDR1 is FNHDT and CDR2 SITEND (reference sequence). CDR3 region: CASSILWGAQNTLYF. The DNA read from the CDR3 is TGTGCCAGCAGTATTCTCTGGGGGGCACAAAAC.

The table lists this clone with many counts. Gene and germline names: mouse. Read sequence stops 4 residues before the CDR3 end, and the germline J gene provides the missing end. The chain carries TRBV13-3 and TRBJ1-1; D gene uncertain. V gave up 5 bases and J gave up 3 bases, with 8 bases separating them. CDR1 and CDR2 from the germline V gene are NNHDY and SYVADS. The CDR3 has 12 residues. CDR3 protein: CASSPEYTEVFF. The DNA read from the CDR3 is TGTGCCAGCAGCCCTGAGTACACA.

For this clone: Here the gene names and germline are mouse. The read stops 4 residues short of the end of the CDR3; the missing end is completed from the germline J gene. The chain combines TRBV1 with TRBJ2-3; TRBD1 aligns across 12 bases. CDR1 and CDR2 (germline): NSQYPW, LRSPGD (reference sequence). The CDR3 totals 17 residues. Trimming cost V 3 bases and J 3 bases; bases outside gene matches: 7. This CDR3 is CTCSASGQGARAETLYF. The DNA read from the CDR3 is TGCACCTGCAGTGCCTCGGGACAGGGGGCGCGAGCAGAA.

Worth noting for this clone: Any gene name here is a mouse gene name. The read comes to an end 4 residues before the CDR3 does, leaving the germline J gene to fill in the end. This chain joins TRBV1 and TRBJ2-2; D might be TRBD1 (5 bases). Between the trimmed V and J ends, which lost 3 bases and 4 bases, there was a span of 15 bases. CDR3 length: 16 amino acids. Germline lookup yields CDR1 NSQYPW and CDR2 LRSPGD (reference sequence). CDR3 DNA (partial): TGCACCTGCAGTGCGCGCAGGGCCGCAATCACCGGG. It yields the protein CTCSARRAAITG. The entire CDR3 reads CTCSARRAAITGQLYF.

Worth noting for this clone: Genes and germline are mouse. The sequence runs out 4 residues before the end of the CDR3; the remainder is reconstructed from the germline J gene. This chain links TRBV16 with TRBJ2-5; TRBD1 agrees at 9 bases. CDR3 length: 14 amino acids. V gave up 4 bases and J gave up 3 bases; unmatched junction bases: 2. CDR1 SGHSA and CDR2 FRNQAP come from the germline V gene. The CDR3 sequence is CASSWDREQDTQYF. The covered CDR3 bases are TGTGCAAGCAGCTGGGACAGGGAACAAGAC.

This clone showed up just a few times. The gene names here belong to mouse. CDR3 amino acids: CASSTNRNSDYTF. Partial CDR3 DNA: TGTGCCAGCAGTACCAACAGAAACTCC. The chain is built from TRBV19 and TRBJ1-2; D is unresolved. The CDR3 goes on 4 residues after the read ends, and that part is filled in from the germline J gene. Per the germline V gene, CDR1 is FNHDT and CDR2 is SITEND (reference sequence). This CDR3 region has 13 residues. V lost 3 bases, J lost 1 base, and 7 bases lay in between.

This clone occurred a few times. The genes are named according to mouse. The DNA ends 4 residues before the CDR3 does, and the rest of the CDR3 is filled in from the germline J gene. The gene calls are TRBV19 and TRBJ2-2; 10 nucleotides match TRBD2. The trim removed 5 bases at V and 4 bases at J, leaving 2 bases unmatched. The CDR3 contains 14 residues. Germline V gene sequence: CDR1 FNHDT, CDR2 SITEND (reference sequence). CDR3 DNA (partial): TGTGCCAGCAGCCTGGGGGGGCGCACCGGG. Encoded protein: CASSLGGRTG. The entire CDR3 is CASSLGGRTGQLYF.

This clone was detected a few times. Any gene name here is a mouse gene name. The read is 4 residues too short to cover the CDR3 end, so that end is filled in from the germline J gene. This chain joins TRBV13-3 and TRBJ1-4, with 9 bases identical to TRBD1. Germline V gene sequence: CDR1 NNHDY, CDR2 SYVADS. The CDR3 consists of 15 residues. The CDR3 reads CASSGQGVLGERLFF. Incomplete CDR3 DNA: TGTGCCAGCAGTGGACAGGGGGTCTTGGGCGAA.

This clone was observed a handful of times. The TCRdb protein and the DNA translation do not line up at residue 9; the protein shown here was made by translating the DNA. The germline and genes are mouse ones. The read finishes 3 residues shy of the CDR3 end, and the germline J gene is used to complete it. J is TRBJ1-3 and V is TRBV1, with unresolved D. CDR1 is NSQYPW, CDR2 LRSPGD, per germline (reference sequence). Trimming left V 11 bases short and J 0 bases short, with 8 bases between. CDR3 length: 12 residues. The DNA read from the CDR3 is TGCACCCGAACAAATTCTGGAAATACG. Protein product: CTRTNSGNT. The whole CDR3 sequence is CTRTNSGNTLYF.